This entry lists 13 T cell receptor beta chains sequenced from one sample in a study of metastatic and nonmetastatic thyroid tumors. Not a single patient had been given any form of treatment at any point before undergoing thyroid surgery. TCRdb re-analyzed the PCR reads using MiXCR. Among about 31,000 clones listed, about 20% were seen once. The sample comprised blood. These TCRs come from a female donor with papillary thyroid cancer or a benign thyroid nodule (not recorded which). Some clones in this sample may be carry-over from other donors' samples.

This clone appeared many times. The V gene is TRBV12-3 or TRBV12-4, the J gene TRBJ2-1; 8 positions match TRBD2. V gave up 6 bases and J gave up 6 bases; unmatched junction bases: 13. The CDR3 spans 16 residues. The CDR3, as DNA: TGTGCCAGCAGCCCCCGAATAGCGGGGACTCTCAATGAGCAGTTCTTC. Amino acid sequence: CASSPRIAGTLNEQFF.

This clone was detected ten times or more. The V and J genes are TRBV15 and TRBJ2-3; D not certain. The germline V gene has CDR1 LNHNV and CDR2 YYDKDF (reference sequence). The CDR3 runs to 12 residues. The V and J ends lost 0 bases and 4 bases respectively, with 2 bases between them. CDR3 loop: CATSRDSDTQYF. The CDR3 nucleotides read TGTGCCACCAGCAGAGACTCAGATACGCAGTATTTT.

This clone came up many times. The chain uses TRBV4-2 and TRBJ1-1; weak D call: TRBD1 (6 bases). Per the germline V gene, CDR1 is LGHNA and CDR2 is YNFKEQ. The CDR3 runs 15 residues. V was clipped by 4 bases and J by 7 bases, with 19 bases between them. The CDR3 region is CASSLTTGAFFEAFF. CDR3 in DNA: TGTGCCAGCAGCCTAACGACAGGTGCTTTCTTTGAAGCTTTCTTT.

Ten or more counts support this clone. The rearrangement links TRBV7-2 to TRBJ2-3; a weak D match, TRBD2 (5 bases). V was shortened by 1 base and J by 5 bases, with 13 bases between the two germline ends. Germline lookup yields CDR1 SGHTA and CDR2 FQGNSA. The CDR3 sequence is 15 residues long. The CDR3 protein is CASSLGFFRGDTQYF. CDR3 nucleotide sequence: TGTGCCAGCAGCTTAGGTTTTTTCCGGGGAGATACGCAGTATTTT.

This clone came up a few times. The chain couples TRBV30 to TRBJ2-3; 8 bases are a match to TRBD2. Germline CDR1 reads GTSNPN; CDR2 reads SVGIG (reference sequence). The CDR3 contains 14 residues. After removal of 0 bases from V and 8 bases from J, the junction contained 7 bases not matched to a gene. The CDR3 coding sequence is TGTGCCTGGAGTGTAGGAGCGGGAGAATCTACGCAGTATTTT. Its translation: CAWSVGAGESTQYF.

This clone was picked up many times. This chain links TRBV7-8 with TRBJ1-6, with D possibly TRBD1 on 5 matching bases. Trimming cost V 2 bases and J 0 bases, with 14 bases left between them. Germline CDR1 reads SGHVS; CDR2 reads FQNEAQ. The CDR3 consists of 18 residues. The CDR3 sequence is CASSLPGVQSSYNSPLHF. The DNA of the CDR3 is TGTGCCAGCAGCTTACCGGGGGTTCAGAGCTCCTATAATTCACCCCTCCACTTT. Full variable domain (missing parts from reference TRBV7-8 and TRBJ1-6): GAGVSQSPRYKVAKRGQDVALRCDPISGHVSLFWYQQALGQGPEFLTYFQNEAQLDKSGLPSDRFFAERPEGSVSTLKIQRTQQEDSAVYLCASSLPGVQSSYNSPLHFGNGTRLTVT.

This clone was counted many times. V usage is TRBV6-1 and J usage is TRBJ2-2, with 7 bases aligning to TRBD1. CDR1 MNHNS and CDR2 SASEGT come from the germline V gene. The V and J ends lost 6 bases and 4 bases, in that order; junction bases with no gene match: 5. The CDR3 spans 14 residues. The CDR3: CASSQQGSTGELFF. In DNA form, the CDR3 reads TGTGCCAGCAGCCAACAGGGGAGCACCGGGGAGCTGTTTTTT.

This clone was seen ten or more times. The V and J genes are TRBV4-3 and TRBJ2-5, with 12 bases matching TRBD2. Germline CDR1 is LGHNA and CDR2 is YSLEER. CDR3 size: 20 residues. After removal of 0 bases from V and 3 bases from J, the junction contained 14 bases not matched to a gene. DNA of the CDR3: TGCGCCAGCAGCCAAGATCGGCGGCTAGCGGGGGGGCCAGACGAAGAGACCCAGTACTTC. This encodes CASSQDRRLAGGPDEETQYF.

The rearrangement links TRBV19 to TRBJ2-4; D tentatively fits TRBD1 or TRBD2 (5 bases each). V was pared by 3 bases and J by 2 bases, with 8 bases between. The CDR3 is made up of 14 amino acids. CDR1 is LNHDA and CDR2 is SQIVND in the germline V gene (reference sequence). CDR3 amino acids: CASSIEGPKNIQYF. The CDR3, as DNA: TGTGCCAGTAGTATTGAGGGGCCCAAAAACATTCAGTACTTC.

There are many counts of this clone. A much bigger clone sits one base away, suggesting this may be a read error. Other DNA sequences in this specimen translate into the identical CDR3. The V call is TRBV12-3 or TRBV12-4, the J call TRBJ2-2, with a weak D call TRBD2 (5 bases). The CDR3 has 10 residues. CDR3 protein: CASSHGELFF. Here the CDR3 DNA reads TGTGCCAGCTCGCACGGGGAGCTGTTTTTC.

This clone was recorded a few times. This chain connects TRBV24-1 to TRBJ2-1, with a possible D match to TRBD2 (5 bases). CDR3 size: 13 residues. Trimming took off 7 bases at V and 9 bases at J, with 15 bases between the two ends. Germline V lookup: CDR1 KGHDR, CDR2 SFDVKD. CDR3 coding DNA: TGTGCCACCAGCGACGGAGGAAAAGTTGAGCAGTTCTTC. This gives the protein CATSDGGKVEQFF.

In its sample, this clone was seen many times. The chain joins TRBV4-3 to TRBJ1-2; 8 bases map to TRBD1. V dropped 0 bases and J dropped 8; count of bases not matched to a gene: 14. This CDR3 has 17 amino acids. The V gene's germline CDR1 is LGHNA and CDR2 YSLEER. CDR3 loop: CASSQDSQTRTGRGYTF. In nucleotides, the CDR3 is TGCGCCAGCAGCCAAGATTCCCAAACTCGGACAGGGAGAGGCTACACCTTC.

The chain has TRBV2 and TRBJ1-5; 10 bases are a match to TRBD1. Trimming at V came to 5 bases and at J to 5 bases, leaving 12 bases not matched to a gene. Germline-derived CDR1 and CDR2 are SNHLY and FYNNEI. The CDR3 totals 17 residues. The CDR3 nucleotides are TGTGCCAGCAGTACCGACAGGGGGCGTTCTGAGGATCAGCCCCAGCATTTT. It encodes CASSTDRGRSEDQPQHF.